These 28 T cell receptor beta chains originate from one sample sequenced in a study of T cell repertoires in cytomegalovirus infection. TCRdb independently ran MiXCR on the reads; one entry per CDR3 protein. The sample has some 170,000 distinct CDR3 sequences, roughly 15% seen once. The sample comprised CD8+ T cells from PBMCs. The receptor source for this set is a human donor in good health (CMV status not recorded). Some clones in this sample may be carry-over from other donors' samples.

A few counts support this clonotype. The chain couples TRBV28 to TRBJ1-1; perhaps TRBD1 as D (5 bases). This CDR3 region has 17 residues. The V end was cut by 3 bases, the J end by 1 base, with 18 bases between. CDR1 and CDR2 from the germline V gene are MDHEN and SYDVKM. The CDR3: CASSFRSSGRENTEAFF. In nucleotides, the CDR3 is TGTGCCAGCAGTTTCCGAAGTTCAGGCAGGGAGAACACTGAAGCTTTCTTT.

The chain combines TRBV20-1 with TRBJ1-2; a possible D gene is TRBD1 (6 bases). Germline assignment: CDR1 DFQATT and CDR2 SNEGSKA (reference sequence). V shed 0 bases and J shed 5 bases, with 10 bases lying between them. The CDR3 is 13 residues long. The DNA for the CDR3 is TGCAGTGCTAGAGATCCAGGACAGTATGGCTACACCTTC. Translating it yields CSARDPGQYGYTF.

This clonotype came up a few times. This chain joins TRBV18 and TRBJ2-1; perhaps TRBD2 as D (6 bases). From germline, CDR1 is KGHSH and CDR2 LQKENI. There are 17 residues in the CDR3. V was pared by 3 bases and J by 8 bases, with 23 bases between. As DNA, the CDR3 is TGTGCCAGCTCACCCGACCGAGGGACTGCCCCCCACGATGAGCAGTTCTTC. It translates to CASSPDRGTAPHDEQFF.

This clonotype came up a few times. The chain joins TRBV6-2 or TRBV6-3 to TRBJ1-6, with D uncertain. Looked up from germline, CDR1 is MNHEY and CDR2 is SVGEGT. The CDR3 sequence is 12 residues long. Trimming took off 10 bases at V and 7 bases at J, with 11 bases between the two ends. DNA of the CDR3: TGTGCCATCGGGCTTGGAAATTCACCCCTCCACTTT. Translating gives CAIGLGNSPLHF.

In this sample, this clonotype turned up once. CDR3 region: CASTWTGAHEQYF. The CDR3 region has the DNA TGTGCCAGCACCTGGACAGGAGCGCACGAGCAGTACTTC. This chain links TRBV5-6 with TRBJ2-7; 7 nucleotides match TRBD1. Germline CDR1 reads SGHDT; CDR2 reads YYEEEE. The ends lost 6 bases at V and 5 bases at J; junction bases unmatched: 8. CDR3 size: 13 residues.

The chain carries TRBV2 and TRBJ2-7; 8 bases line up with TRBD1. Germline values: CDR1 SNHLY, CDR2 FYNNEI. V lost 6 bases, J lost 4 bases, and 2 bases stayed unmatched. The CDR3 is 12 amino acids. The CDR3 is CASRDRVYEQYF. The CDR3 coding sequence is TGTGCCAGCAGGGACAGGGTATACGAGCAGTACTTC.

The gene calls are TRBV14 and TRBJ2-7; D may match TRBD1 or TRBD2 (6 bases each). There are 16 residues in the CDR3. Per the germline V gene, CDR1 is SGHDN and CDR2 is FVKESK. Trimming stripped 1 base from V and 4 bases from J, with 17 bases between. The CDR3 spells CASSQAGVGLQYEQYF. As DNA, the CDR3 is TGTGCCAGCAGCCAAGCAGGGGTGGGACTCCAATACGAGCAGTACTTC.

The J gene is TRBJ2-7, the V gene TRBV13; D is ambiguous. There are 13 residues in the CDR3. Trimming shortened V by 5 bases and J by 7 bases, and 15 bases separated the two germline ends. CDR1 and CDR2 from the germline V gene are PRHDT and FYEKMQ (reference sequence). The CDR3: CASSPHDEKEQYF. CDR3 sequence (DNA): TGTGCCAGCAGCCCCCATGACGAAAAAGAGCAGTACTTC.

This clonotype was detected only a few times. The chain is built from TRBV12-3 or TRBV12-4 and TRBJ2-7, with D hard to call. V was trimmed by 5 bases and J by 2 bases, leaving 10 bases between them. The CDR3 extends over 13 amino acids. DNA for the CDR3: TGTGCCAGCAGTGGGAATCTGGCCTACGAGCAGTACTTC. Translating it yields CASSGNLAYEQYF.

This chain joins TRBV12-3 or TRBV12-4 and TRBJ1-1; a possible D gene is TRBD1 (5 bases). Trimming cost V 6 bases and J 0 bases, with 14 bases left between them. The CDR3 has 15 amino acids. The CDR3 coding sequence is TGTGCCAGCAGCCAAACAGGTAATATGAACACTGAAGCTTTCTTT. Translation gives CASSQTGNMNTEAFF.

This clonotype was found a few times. V usage is TRBV29-1 and J usage is TRBJ2-2; either TRBD1 or TRBD2 may fit D (5 bases each). V was cut by 0 bases and J by 4 bases, with 12 bases left in between. The CDR3 length is 15 residues. The germline CDR1 and CDR2 sequences are SQVTM and ANQGSEA. For the CDR3, the DNA is TGCAGCGTTGAAGAGAGGCAGGGAGCCACCGGGGAGCTGTTTTTT. Translation gives CSVEERQGATGELFF.

V usage is TRBV20-1 and J usage is TRBJ2-3; D remains unclear. Germline loops: CDR1 DFQATT, CDR2 SNEGSKA (reference sequence). Between the trimmed V and J ends, which lost 5 bases and 5 bases, there was a span of 5 bases. The CDR3 has 10 residues. In DNA form, the CDR3 reads TGCAGTGCTGGAAGAGATACGCAGTATTTT. Protein: CSAGRDTQYF.

This clonotype was seen a few times. This sequence joins TRBV28 and TRBJ1-2; D is uncertain. Deletions cut 3 bases from V and 2 bases from J, with 13 bases between. CDR1 is MDHEN, CDR2 SYDVKM, per germline. This CDR3 comprises 15 residues. The CDR3 spells CASSFIGEINYGYTF. In nucleotides, the CDR3 is TGTGCCAGCAGTTTTATTGGAGAGATAAACTATGGCTACACCTTC.

This rearrangement joins TRBV6-2 or TRBV6-3 to TRBJ1-1; D gene uncertain. Trimming took 0 bases from V and 4 from J, leaving 12 bases between them. Germline V gene data show CDR1 as MNHEY and CDR2 as SVGEGT. The CDR3 covers 15 residues. The CDR3, as DNA: TGTGCCAGCAGTTACTCGAGAGGTTTTGCCACTGAAGCTTTCTTT. This encodes CASSYSRGFATEAFF.

The V gene is TRBV4-1, the J gene TRBJ2-1; 10 positions match TRBD2. Losses at the gene ends were 4 bases for V and 4 bases for J; bases not matched to a gene: 4. This CDR3 contains 15 residues. In germline, CDR1 is MGHRA, CDR2 YSYEKL. CDR3 protein: CASSPLAGLYNEQFF. The DNA for the CDR3 is TGCGCCAGCAGCCCACTAGCGGGACTATACAATGAGCAGTTCTTC.

A few counts support this clonotype. The rearrangement links TRBV6-1 to TRBJ2-7, with D perhaps TRBD2 (6 bases). CDR1 is MNHNS, CDR2 SASEGT, per germline. V was pared by 3 bases and J by 2 bases, with 17 bases between. The CDR3 extends over 16 amino acids. The CDR3 loop is CASSEGFAGPTYEQYF. Here the CDR3 DNA reads TGTGCCAGCAGTGAGGGGTTCGCGGGGCCCACCTACGAGCAGTACTTC.

This clonotype showed up just a few times. The DNA for the CDR3 is TGCGCCAGCAGCCAAGAAGATTATGGGGGGATCCCCTACGAGCAGTACTTC. It encodes CASSQEDYGGIPYEQYF. The rearrangement joins TRBV4-1 to TRBJ2-7; D perhaps matches TRBD2 (6 bases). CDR3 size: 17 residues. CDR1 MGHRA and CDR2 YSYEKL come from the germline V gene. V was trimmed by 0 bases and J by 2 bases, leaving 17 bases between them.

The table lists this clonotype with a few counts. This rearrangement joins TRBV7-8 to TRBJ2-7, with D possibly being TRBD1 (6 bases). The germline V gene has CDR1 SGHVS and CDR2 FQNEAQ. The CDR3 length is 14 residues. The V and J ends lost 5 bases and 2 bases respectively, with 13 bases between them. CDR3 sequence (DNA): TGTGCCAGCAGCCCCGGGACATCAACCTACGAGCAGTACTTC. Amino acids: CASSPGTSTYEQYF.

The genes are TRBV7-6 and TRBJ2-1; possibly TRBD1 for D (6 bases). CDR1 is SGHVS and CDR2 is FNYEAQ in the germline V gene. CDR3 size: 21 residues. V lost 5 bases and J lost 7, with 36 bases in between. The CDR3 here is CASSQGVRKPEDRTTRNEQFF. Written as DNA, the CDR3 is TGTGCCAGCAGCCAAGGGGTTCGGAAGCCCGAAGACAGGACGACACGGAATGAGCAGTTCTTC.

The chain employs TRBV7-2 and TRBJ1-1, with unresolved D. The V gene's germline CDR1 is SGHTA and CDR2 FQGNSA. CDR3 length: 12 residues. V was trimmed by 4 bases and J by 7 bases, leaving 10 bases between them. CDR3 nucleotides: TGTGCCAGCAGCTATCGAGGTCTTGAAGCTTTCTTT. Encoded protein: CASSYRGLEAFF.

This clonotype was seen a few times. The chain uses TRBV7-9 and TRBJ2-7; tentative D call: TRBD2 (5 bases). With 0 bases removed from V and 5 bases from J, the gap between germline ends came to 11 bases. Germline V CDR1 and CDR2: SEHNR, FQNEAQ (reference sequence). The CDR3 totals 14 residues. The CDR3 sequence is CASSLANGVDEQYF. CDR3 DNA: TGTGCCAGCAGCTTAGCGAACGGGGTCGACGAGCAGTACTTC.

The chain links TRBV12-3 or TRBV12-4 to TRBJ2-1, with D tentatively TRBD1 (6 bases). The CDR3 has 15 amino acids. Trimming took off 5 bases at V and 5 bases at J, with 16 bases between the two ends. This CDR3 reads CASSTGLLSNNEQFF. Here the CDR3 DNA reads TGTGCCAGCAGTACAGGGTTATTATCGAACAATGAGCAGTTCTTC.

The sample holds a few counts of this clonotype. This chain links TRBV10-3 with TRBJ1-5; no reliable D call. This CDR3 has 12 residues. The germline gives CDR1 ENHRY, CDR2 SYGVKD. Between the trimmed V and J ends, which lost 10 bases and 9 bases, there was a span of 16 bases. CDR3: CATIGRESPQHF. DNA for the CDR3: TGTGCCACCATCGGACGGGAATCGCCCCAGCATTTT.

There are a few counts of this clonotype. The chain carries TRBV5-6 and TRBJ2-2; 7 nucleotides agree with TRBD1. V was clipped by 2 bases and J by 2 bases; unmatched bases: 3. The CDR3 covers 15 residues. The V gene's germline CDR1 is SGHDT and CDR2 YYEEEE. CDR3 DNA sequence: TGTGCCAGCAGCTTACAGGGGTACAACACCGGGGAGCTGTTTTTT. As protein: CASSLQGYNTGELFF.

The V and J genes are TRBV29-1 and TRBJ2-7, with D possibly matching TRBD2 (6 bases). The germline V and J ends were trimmed by 5 bases and 6 bases, with 14 bases remaining between them. The length of the CDR3 is 12 residues. CDR1 and CDR2 (germline): SQVTM, ANQGSEA. In DNA form, the CDR3 reads TGCAGCGTTCGGGACTCATCCGTCGAGCAGTACTTC. It specifies CSVRDSSVEQYF.

This sequence joins TRBV7-9 and TRBJ2-3; D is unclear. This CDR3 is 16 amino acids long. V shed 7 bases and J shed 4 bases, with 21 bases lying between them. Germline loops: CDR1 SEHNR, CDR2 FQNEAQ (reference sequence). DNA for the CDR3: TGTGCCAGCACCGTAGCCGGGTCAACTCGGGCAGATACGCAGTATTTT. Its translation is CASTVAGSTRADTQYF.

The chain couples TRBV11-2 to TRBJ2-6, with a possible D match to TRBD1 (6 bases). Trimming removed 5 bases at V and 2 bases at J, with 25 bases between. The CDR3 contains 20 residues. Germline V gives CDR1 SGHAT, CDR2 FQNNGV. The CDR3 DNA follows: TGTGCCAGCAGCCTTACCCCCCATTTCAGGGGCCCCCCTGGGGCCAACGTCCTGACTTTC. Protein sequence: CASSLTPHFRGPPGANVLTF.

V and J are TRBV27 and TRBJ2-2; 8 nucleotides align to TRBD1. V lost 5 bases, J lost 7 bases, and 3 bases stayed unmatched. The CDR3 runs to 13 residues. CDR1 is MNHEY, CDR2 SMNVEV, per germline (reference sequence). CDR3 DNA sequence: TGTGCCAGCAGTCTAGGACAGGGCGGGGAGCTGTTTTTT. This codes for CASSLGQGGELFF.